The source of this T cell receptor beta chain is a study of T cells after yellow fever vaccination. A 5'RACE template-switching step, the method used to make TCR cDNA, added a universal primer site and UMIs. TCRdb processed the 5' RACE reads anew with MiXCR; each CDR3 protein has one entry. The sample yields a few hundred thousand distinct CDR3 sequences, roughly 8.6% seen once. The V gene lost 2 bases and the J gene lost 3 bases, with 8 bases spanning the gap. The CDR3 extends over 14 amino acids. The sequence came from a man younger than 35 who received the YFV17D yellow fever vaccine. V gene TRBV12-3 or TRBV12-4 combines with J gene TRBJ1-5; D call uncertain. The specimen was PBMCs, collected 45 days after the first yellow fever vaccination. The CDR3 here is CASSLYWDNQPQHF. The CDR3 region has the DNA TGTGCCAGCAGTTTATATTGGGACAATCAGCCCCAGCATTTT.